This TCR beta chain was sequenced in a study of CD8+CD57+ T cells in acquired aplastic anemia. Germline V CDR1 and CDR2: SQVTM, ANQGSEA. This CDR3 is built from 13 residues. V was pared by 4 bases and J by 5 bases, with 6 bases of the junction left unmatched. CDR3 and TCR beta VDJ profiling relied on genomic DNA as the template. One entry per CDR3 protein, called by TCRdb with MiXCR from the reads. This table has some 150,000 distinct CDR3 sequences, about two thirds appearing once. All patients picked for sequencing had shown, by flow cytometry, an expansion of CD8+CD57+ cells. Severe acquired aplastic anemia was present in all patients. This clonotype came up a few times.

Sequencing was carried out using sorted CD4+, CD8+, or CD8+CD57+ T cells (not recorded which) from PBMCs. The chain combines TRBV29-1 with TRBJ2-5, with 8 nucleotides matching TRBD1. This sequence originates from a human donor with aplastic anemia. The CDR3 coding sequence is TGCAGCGTTGGACAGGGGATCAAGGAGACCCAGTACTTC. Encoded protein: CSVGQGIKETQYF.